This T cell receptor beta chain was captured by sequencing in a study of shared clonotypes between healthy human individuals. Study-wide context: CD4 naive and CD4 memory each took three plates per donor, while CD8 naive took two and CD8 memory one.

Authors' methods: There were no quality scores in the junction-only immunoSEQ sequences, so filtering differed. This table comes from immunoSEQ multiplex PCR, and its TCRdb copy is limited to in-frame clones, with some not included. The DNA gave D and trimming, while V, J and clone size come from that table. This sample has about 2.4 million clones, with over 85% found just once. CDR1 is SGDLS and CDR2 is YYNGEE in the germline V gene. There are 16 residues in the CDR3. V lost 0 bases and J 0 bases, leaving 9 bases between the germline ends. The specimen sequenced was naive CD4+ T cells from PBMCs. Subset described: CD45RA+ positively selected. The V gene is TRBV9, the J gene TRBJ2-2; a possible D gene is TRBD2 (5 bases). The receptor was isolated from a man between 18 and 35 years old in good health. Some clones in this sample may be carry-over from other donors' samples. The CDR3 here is CASSVERTSNTGELFF. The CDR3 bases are TGTGCCAGCAGCGTAGAAAGGACTTCGAACACCGGGGAGCTGTTTTTT.